This T cell receptor (beta chain) is drawn from a study of OX40 agonist ivuxolimab in advanced cancers. Comments on this clone: Its antigen remains unidentified.

Germline lookup yields CDR1 SGHTA and CDR2 FQGTGA. The CDR3 runs 16 residues. The V end was cut by 3 bases, the J end by 2 bases, with 16 bases between. Sequencing was performed with immunoSEQ multiplex PCR; in TCRdb, only in-frame clones are kept and a portion is missing. The sample shows approximately 58,000 clones, about 88% of them seen only once. Whole-study results and caveats: Within 6 weeks, CD4+ and CD8+ blood T cells expanded clonally at 0.1 to 3.0 mg/kg. In the expanded peripheral T cells, antigen specificity was never determined.

Autoimmune disease history or systemic immunosuppression was exclusionary. This receptor was obtained from an adult with an advanced solid tumor such as melanoma, head and neck, liver or kidney cancer. This chain joins TRBV7-3 and TRBJ1-2; no clear D gene. The sequences come from CD4+ or CD8+ T cells sorted from blood, collected in a trial of the OX40 agonist ivuxolimab. The CDR3 DNA reads TGTGCCAGCAGCTTTACCCCCCAGGAGCTGAACTATGGCTACACCTTC. As protein: CASSFTPQELNYGYTF.